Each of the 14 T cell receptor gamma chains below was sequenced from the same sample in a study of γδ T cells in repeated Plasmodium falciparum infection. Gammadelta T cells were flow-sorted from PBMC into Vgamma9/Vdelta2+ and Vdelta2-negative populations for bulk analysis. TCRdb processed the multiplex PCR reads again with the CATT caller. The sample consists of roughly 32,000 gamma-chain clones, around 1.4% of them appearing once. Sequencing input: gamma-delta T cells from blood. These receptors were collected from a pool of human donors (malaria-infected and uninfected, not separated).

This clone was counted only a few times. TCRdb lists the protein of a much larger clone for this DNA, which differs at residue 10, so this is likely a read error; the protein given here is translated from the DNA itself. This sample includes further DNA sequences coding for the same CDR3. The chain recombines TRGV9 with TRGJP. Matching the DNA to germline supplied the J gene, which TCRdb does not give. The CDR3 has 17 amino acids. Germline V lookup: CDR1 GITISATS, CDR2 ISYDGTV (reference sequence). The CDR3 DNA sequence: TGTGCCTTGTGGGAGGCACACCAGGAGTCGGGCAAAAAAATCAAGGTATTT. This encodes CALWEAHQESGKKIKVF.

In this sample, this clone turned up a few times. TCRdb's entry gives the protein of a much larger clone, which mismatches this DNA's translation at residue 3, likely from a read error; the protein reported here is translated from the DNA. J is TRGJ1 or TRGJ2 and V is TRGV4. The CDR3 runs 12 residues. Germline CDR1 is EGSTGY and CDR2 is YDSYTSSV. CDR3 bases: TGTGCCGCCTGGGATGATGATTATAAGAAACTCTTT. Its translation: CAAWDDDYKKLF.

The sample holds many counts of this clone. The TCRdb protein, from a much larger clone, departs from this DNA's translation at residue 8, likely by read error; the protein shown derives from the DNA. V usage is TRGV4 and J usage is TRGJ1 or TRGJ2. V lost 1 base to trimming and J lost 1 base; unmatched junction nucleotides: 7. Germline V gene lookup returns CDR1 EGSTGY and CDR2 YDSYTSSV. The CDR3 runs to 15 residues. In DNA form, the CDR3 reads TGTGCCACCTGGGATGGCCATGTCAATTATTATAAGAAACTCTTT. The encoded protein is CATWDGHVNYYKKLF.

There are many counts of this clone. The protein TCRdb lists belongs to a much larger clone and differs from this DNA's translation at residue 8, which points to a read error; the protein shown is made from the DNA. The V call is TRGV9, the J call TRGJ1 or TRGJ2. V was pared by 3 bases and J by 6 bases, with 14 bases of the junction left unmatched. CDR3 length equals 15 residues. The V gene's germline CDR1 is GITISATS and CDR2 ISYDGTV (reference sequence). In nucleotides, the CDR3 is TGTGCCTTGTGGGAGCCTCGCCCGGGGTCTTATAAGAAACTCTTT. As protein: CALWEPRPGSYKKLF.

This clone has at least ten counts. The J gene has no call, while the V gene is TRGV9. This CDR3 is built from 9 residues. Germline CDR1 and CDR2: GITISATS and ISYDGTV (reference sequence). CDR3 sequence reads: CALWESWLF. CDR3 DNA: TGTGCCTTGTGGGAGTCGTGGCTCTTT.

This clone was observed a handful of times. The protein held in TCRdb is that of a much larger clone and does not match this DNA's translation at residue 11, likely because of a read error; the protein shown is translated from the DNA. The CDR3 protein is CALYPGSSDWTKTF. The CDR3, as DNA: TGTGCCTTGTATCCCGGTAGTAGTGATTGGACCAAGACGTTT. This chain links TRGV9 with TRGJP2. TCRdb does not report a J gene; here it was assigned by matching the DNA to germline references. The CDR3 has 14 amino acids. Germline loops: CDR1 GITISATS, CDR2 ISYDGTV (reference sequence).

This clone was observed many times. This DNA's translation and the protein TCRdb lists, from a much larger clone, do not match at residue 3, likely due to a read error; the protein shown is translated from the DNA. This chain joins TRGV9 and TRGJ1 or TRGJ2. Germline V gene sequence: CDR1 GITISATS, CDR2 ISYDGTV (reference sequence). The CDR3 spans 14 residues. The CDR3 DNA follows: TGTGCCTCGTGGGAGGGGGCTAGTTATTATAAGAAACTCTTT. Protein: CASWEGASYYKKLF.

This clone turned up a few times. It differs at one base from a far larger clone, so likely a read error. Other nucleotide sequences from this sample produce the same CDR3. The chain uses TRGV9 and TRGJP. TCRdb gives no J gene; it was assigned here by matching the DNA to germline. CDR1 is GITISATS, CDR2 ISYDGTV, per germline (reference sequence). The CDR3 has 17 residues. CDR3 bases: TGTGCCTTGTGGGAGGTGTTGGTAGGGTTGGGCAAAAAGATCAAGGTATTT. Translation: CALWEVLVGLGKKIKVF.

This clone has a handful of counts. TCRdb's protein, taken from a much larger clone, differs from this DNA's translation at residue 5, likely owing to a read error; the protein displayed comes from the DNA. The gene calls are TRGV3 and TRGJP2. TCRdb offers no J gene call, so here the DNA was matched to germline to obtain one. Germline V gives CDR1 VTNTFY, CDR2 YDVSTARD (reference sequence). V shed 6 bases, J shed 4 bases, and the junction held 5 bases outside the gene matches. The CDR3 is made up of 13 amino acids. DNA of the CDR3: TGTGCCACCTGGTGTTATAGTGATTGGATCAAGACGTTT. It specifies CATWCYSDWIKTF.

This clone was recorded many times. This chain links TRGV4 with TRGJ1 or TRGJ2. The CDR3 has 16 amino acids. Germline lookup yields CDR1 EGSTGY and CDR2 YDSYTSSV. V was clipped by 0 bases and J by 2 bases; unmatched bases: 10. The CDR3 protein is CATWDGPRGYYYKKLF. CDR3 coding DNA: TGTGCCACCTGGGATGGGCCCAGGGGGTATTATTATAAGAAACTCTTT.

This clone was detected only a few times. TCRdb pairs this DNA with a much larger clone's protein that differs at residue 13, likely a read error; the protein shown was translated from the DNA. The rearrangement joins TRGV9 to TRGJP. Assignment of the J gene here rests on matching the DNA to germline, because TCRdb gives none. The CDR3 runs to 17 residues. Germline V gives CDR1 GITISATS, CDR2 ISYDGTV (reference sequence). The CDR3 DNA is TGTGCCTTGTGGGAGGTTTCTGGAGAGTTGGGCAAAAGAATCAAGGTATTT. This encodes CALWEVSGELGKRIKVF.

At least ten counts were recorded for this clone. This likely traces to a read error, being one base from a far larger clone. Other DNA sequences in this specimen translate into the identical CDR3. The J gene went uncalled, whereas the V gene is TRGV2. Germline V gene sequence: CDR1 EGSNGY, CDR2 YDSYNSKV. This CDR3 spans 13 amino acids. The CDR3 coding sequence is TGTGCCACCTGGGATGGGACCAGGGGCCAGTTGTTCTTT. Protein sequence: CATWDGTRGQLFF.

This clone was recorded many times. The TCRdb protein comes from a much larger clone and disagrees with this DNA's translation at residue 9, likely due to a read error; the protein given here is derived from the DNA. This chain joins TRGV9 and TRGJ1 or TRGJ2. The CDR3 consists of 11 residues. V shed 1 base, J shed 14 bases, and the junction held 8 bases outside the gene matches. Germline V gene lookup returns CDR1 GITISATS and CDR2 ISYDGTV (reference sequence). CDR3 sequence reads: CALWEVREELF. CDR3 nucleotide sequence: TGTGCCTTGTGGGAGGTACGGGAGGAACTCTTT.

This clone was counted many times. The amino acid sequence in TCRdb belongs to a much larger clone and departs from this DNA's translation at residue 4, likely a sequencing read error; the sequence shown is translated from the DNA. CDR3 protein: CALLDPYYKKLF. CDR3 bases: TGTGCCTTGTTGGATCCCTATTATAAGAAACTCTTT. V is TRGV9 and J is TRGJ1 or TRGJ2. After removal of 8 bases from V and 4 bases from J, the junction contained 8 bases not matched to a gene. CDR3 length equals 12 residues. Germline lookup yields CDR1 GITISATS and CDR2 ISYDGTV (reference sequence).